This T cell receptor (beta chain) was identified in a study of cytomegalovirus exposure and HLA in healthy donors. Across the study: From donors who were HLA-typed, an early data release held 81 million or so unique TCRs.

The CDR3 runs 15 residues. The V end was cut by 3 bases, the J end by 1 base, with 12 bases between. Germline CDR1 is SGDLS and CDR2 is YYNGEE. Study results and caveats: Around 18,000 TCR beta sequences were associated with HLA alleles at 0.05 false discovery rate in a later analysis. Testing in vitro showed three CMV-associated chains specific for CMV antigens.

Points on this clone: As yet, its antigen is unknown.

The PCR employed 60 Vbeta primers together with 13 Jbeta primers. Profiling relied on immunoSEQ multiplex PCR, and the TCRdb table lists in-frame clones only, not all of them. Here the sample spans 45,000 to 65,000 clones, 60% to 80% being singletons. The sequence derives from a woman in her thirties or forties in good health and CMV-seropositive. The chain employs TRBV9 and TRBJ2-3; possibly TRBD1 for D (5 bases). The sequenced material came from PBMCs. DNA of the CDR3: TGTGCCAGCAGCGGTCAGGGATTAGGCACAGATACGCAGTATTTT. The encoded protein is CASSGQGLGTDTQYF. Looking up the rest from reference TRBV9 and TRBJ2-3 gives the full variable domain: DSGVTQTPKHLITATGQRVTLRCSPRSGDLSVYWYQQSLDQGLQFLIQYYNGEERAKGNILERFSAQQFPDLHSELNLSSLELGDSALYFCASSGQGLGTDTQYFGPGTRLTVL.